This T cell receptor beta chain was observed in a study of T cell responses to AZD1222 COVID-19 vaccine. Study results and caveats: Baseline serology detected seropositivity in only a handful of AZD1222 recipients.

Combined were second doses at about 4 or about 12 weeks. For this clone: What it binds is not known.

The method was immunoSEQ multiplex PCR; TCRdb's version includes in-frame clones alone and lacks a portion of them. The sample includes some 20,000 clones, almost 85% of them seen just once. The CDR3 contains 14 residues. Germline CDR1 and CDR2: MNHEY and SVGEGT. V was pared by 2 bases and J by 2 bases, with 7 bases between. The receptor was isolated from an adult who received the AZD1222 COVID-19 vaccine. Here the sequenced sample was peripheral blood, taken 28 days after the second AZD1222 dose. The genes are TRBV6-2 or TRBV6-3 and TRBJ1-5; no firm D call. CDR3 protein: CASSYESGNQPQHF. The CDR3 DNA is TGTGCCAGCAGTTACGAGTCAGGCAATCAGCCCCAGCATTTT.